This TCR beta chain was found in a study of shared clonotypes between healthy human individuals. Germline assignment: CDR1 MNHNS and CDR2 SASEGT. This CDR3 is 10 amino acids long. Trimming removed 6 bases from V and 6 bases from J, with 2 bases in between. The assay was immunoSEQ multiplex PCR, and TCRdb's table has in-frame clones only and misses some. Of about a million clones in the sample, 76% were seen once. The source is a young man in good health. Specimen: memory CD4+ T cells sorted from blood. Subset given: CD45RA-negative fraction. V usage is TRBV6-1 and J usage is TRBJ2-2; D call uncertain. Here the CDR3 reads CASRSGELFF. CDR3 nucleotides: TGTGCCAGCAGGTCCGGGGAGCTGTTTTTT.